The 30 T cell receptor beta chains below were found in one sample sequenced in a study of shared clonotypes between healthy human individuals. Profiled with immunoSEQ multiplex PCR; TCRdb holds only in-frame clones, not every one. The sample consists of fewer than 600,000 clones, more than 65% of them appearing once. Sequencing was performed on PBMCs. Source of these receptors: a woman aged 35 to 49 in good health. Some clones in this sample may be carry-over from other donors' samples.

The chain employs TRBV5-1 and TRBJ1-1; D uncertain. Germline V gene sequence: CDR1 SGHRS, CDR2 YFSETQ. The length of the CDR3 is 13 residues. The V gene lost 6 bases and the J gene lost 3 bases, with 12 bases spanning the gap. The DNA of the CDR3 is TGCGCCAGCAAAGCCGGGCCCGACACTGAAGCTTTCTTT. This encodes CASKAGPDTEAFF.

The chain links TRBV4-1 to TRBJ2-4; 8 bases line up with TRBD2. With V trimmed by 3 bases and J by 1 base, 23 bases remained unmatched. CDR3 length equals 22 residues. Germline CDR1 is MGHRA and CDR2 is YSYEKL. For the CDR3, the DNA is TGCGCCAGCAGCCAGCAAGATTGGGGACGGCCGACAGCGGGAGTTGCCAAAAACATTCAGTACTTC. This translates into CASSQQDWGRPTAGVAKNIQYF.

The rearrangement links TRBV27 to TRBJ2-7, with D hard to call. V shed 8 bases and J shed 2 bases, with 4 bases lying between them. This CDR3 is 10 amino acids long. Per germline, CDR1 MNHEY and CDR2 SMNVEV (reference sequence). The chain's CDR3 is CASGPYEQYF. DNA for the CDR3: TGTGCCAGCGGCCCCTACGAGCAGTACTTC.

J is TRBJ2-1 and V is TRBV30; no definite D call. Germline loops: CDR1 GTSNPN, CDR2 SVGIG (reference sequence). CDR3 length: 11 amino acids. V lost 0 bases and J 10 bases, leaving 7 bases between the germline ends. The CDR3 region is CAWSVPGEQFF. Here the CDR3 DNA reads TGTGCCTGGAGTGTACCAGGAGAGCAGTTCTTC.

The V and J genes are TRBV10-3 and TRBJ2-2; weak D call: TRBD2 (8 bases). V lost 10 bases to trimming and J lost 3 bases, with 15 bases between them. Per the germline V gene, CDR1 is ENHRY and CDR2 is SYGVKD. CDR3 length equals 14 residues. For the CDR3, the DNA is TGTGCCACGGGGGGGCAGGGGGACACCGGGGAGCTGTTTTTT. Protein product: CATGGQGDTGELFF.

V gene TRBV5-6 combines with J gene TRBJ2-3, with 10 bases lining up with TRBD2. The ends lost 1 base at V and 7 bases at J; junction bases unmatched: 6. The CDR3 loop spans 15 amino acids. Germline V gene data show CDR1 as SGHDT and CDR2 as YYEEEE. CDR3 in DNA: TGTGCCAGCAGCTTGAGGACTAGCGGCACGAATACGCAGTATTTT. This gives the protein CASSLRTSGTNTQYF. The full variable domain, with the rest looked up from reference TRBV5-6 and TRBJ2-3, is DAGVTQSPTHLIKTRGQQVTLRCSPKSGHDTVSWYQQALGQGPQFIFQYYEEEERQRGNFPDRFSGHQFPNYSSELNVNALLLGDSALYLCASSLRTSGTNTQYFGPGTRLTVL.

This clone was seen a handful of times. The chain joins TRBV7-9 to TRBJ1-3; D remains unclear. CDR3 length: 11 amino acids. Trimming pared 5 bases from V and 7 bases from J, leaving 6 bases between. Germline V lookup: CDR1 SEHNR, CDR2 FQNEAQ (reference sequence). The CDR3 nucleotides read TGTGCCAGCAGCCGGTGGAACACCATATATTTT. It yields the protein CASSRWNTIYF.

The chain recombines TRBV4-1 with TRBJ1-3; 7 bases align to TRBD1. Germline values: CDR1 MGHRA, CDR2 YSYEKL. V was pared by 0 bases and J by 1 base, with 3 bases of the junction left unmatched. The CDR3 spans 16 residues. The CDR3: CASSQETGHSGNTIYF. In DNA, the CDR3 is TGCGCCAGCAGCCAAGAGACAGGGCATTCTGGAAACACCATATATTTT.

Only a few counts were recorded for this clone. The chain has TRBV18 and TRBJ1-1; the D gene is possibly TRBD1 (5 bases). The germline CDR1 and CDR2 sequences are KGHSH and LQKENI. The CDR3 has 13 amino acids. Between the trimmed V and J ends, which lost 2 bases and 7 bases, there was a span of 11 bases. As DNA, the CDR3 is TGTGCCAGCTCACCAACGAGAGACAGTGAAGCTTTCTTT. This encodes CASSPTRDSEAFF.

This chain connects TRBV4-2 to TRBJ2-5, with a weak D call TRBD2 (5 bases). Germline V gives CDR1 LGHNA, CDR2 YNFKEQ. V lost 0 bases and J 5 bases, leaving 13 bases between the germline ends. CDR3 size: 15 residues. The CDR3, as DNA: TGTGCCAGCAGCCAAGATGCCCGGGATGGGGAGACCCAGTACTTC. Its translation: CASSQDARDGETQYF.

The gene calls are TRBV21-1 and TRBJ2-7; the table calls TRBD1, which could not be checked here. TRBV21-1 corresponds to a pseudogene. CDR3 size: 21 residues. The CDR3 sequence is CASNGTERFTEWGQGKYEQYF. In DNA form, the CDR3 reads TGTGCCAGCAACGGGACAGAACGCTTTACGGAGTGGGGACAGGGGAAGTACGAGCAGTACTTC.

The DNA of the CDR3 is TGCGCCAGCAGCCCATTGGGGGGTCGGACTGAAGCTTTCTTT. Amino acid sequence: CASSPLGGRTEAFF. The V gene is TRBV5-1, the J gene TRBJ1-1; a possible D gene is TRBD1 (5 bases). This CDR3 region has 14 residues. Germline CDR1 and CDR2: SGHRS and YFSETQ. The germline V and J ends were trimmed by 4 bases and 5 bases, with 15 bases remaining between them.

The rearrangement uses TRBV5-1 and TRBJ2-2, with 9 bases matching TRBD2. Germline assignment: CDR1 SGHRS and CDR2 YFSETQ. This CDR3 has 14 residues. Trimming cost V 7 bases and J 10 bases; bases outside gene matches: 11. CDR3 in DNA: TGCGCCAGCCAAAGGACTAGCGAGTCCCTGGAGCTGTTTTTT. This gives the protein CASQRTSESLELFF.

This chain uses TRBV7-2 with TRBJ2-3; a possible D gene is TRBD2 (6 bases). CDR1 and CDR2 (germline): SGHTA, FQGNSA. The CDR3 loop spans 15 amino acids. The ends were cut back, 1 base at V and 2 bases at J, with 10 bases in the middle. The CDR3 sequence: CASSLGAGNTDTQYF. As DNA, the CDR3 is TGTGCCAGCAGCTTAGGGGCGGGAAACACAGATACGCAGTATTTT.

V is TRBV9 and J is TRBJ1-4; D is ambiguous. The CDR3 loop spans 15 amino acids. Deletions cut 1 base from V and 0 bases from J, with 7 bases between. Germline lookup yields CDR1 SGDLS and CDR2 YYNGEE. CDR3 sequence: CASSVSGTTNEKLFF. CDR3 DNA: TGTGCCAGCAGCGTAAGCGGGACAACTAATGAAAAACTGTTTTTT.

The gene calls are TRBV4-1 and TRBJ2-1; TRBD2 agrees at 10 bases. The CDR3 has 17 amino acids. The junction had 14 bases not matched to a gene; V was cut back by 4 bases and J by 8 bases. Looked up from germline, CDR1 is MGHRA and CDR2 is YSYEKL. CDR3 nucleotide sequence: TGCGCCAGCAGCCCGTTGAGGGCTAGCGGGAGTAGCGATGAGCAGTTCTTC. It codes for CASSPLRASGSSDEQFF.

The genes are TRBV27 and TRBJ2-3; 10 bases fit TRBD1. The CDR3 length is 15 residues. The trim removed 5 bases at V and 1 base at J, leaving 3 bases unmatched. In germline, CDR1 is MNHEY, CDR2 SMNVEV (reference sequence). CDR3 sequence: CASSKGTGGTDTQYF. CDR3 coding DNA: TGTGCCAGCAGTAAAGGGACAGGGGGCACAGATACGCAGTATTTT.

There are a few counts of this clone. The sample contains more than one DNA sequence encoding this CDR3. The rearrangement uses TRBV19 and TRBJ1-5, with TRBD1 matching over 7 bases. CDR1 is LNHDA and CDR2 is SQIVND in the germline V gene (reference sequence). The V and J ends lost 8 bases and 2 bases, in that order; junction bases with no gene match: 3. CDR3 length: 13 amino acids. CDR3 DNA: TGTGCCAGTGGGGGGACAGGCAATCAGCCCCAGCATTTT. Translating gives CASGGTGNQPQHF.

The chain uses TRBV4-1 and TRBJ1-2; perhaps TRBD1 as D (5 bases). Germline CDR1 MGHRA, CDR2 YSYEKL. This CDR3 comprises 13 residues. Trimming pared 2 bases from V and 4 bases from J, leaving 8 bases between. CDR3 loop: CASSQNGGYGYTF. Written as DNA, the CDR3 is TGCGCCAGCAGCCAAAACGGGGGCTATGGCTACACCTTC.

The chain is built from TRBV7-9 and TRBJ1-2; maybe TRBD1 (5 bases). The CDR3 has 13 residues. V was cut by 0 bases and J by 4 bases, with 6 bases left in between. The germline CDR1 and CDR2 sequences are SEHNR and FQNEAQ (reference sequence). CDR3 protein: CASSLAGTYGYTF. In nucleotides, the CDR3 is TGTGCCAGCAGCTTAGCCGGGACCTATGGCTACACCTTC.

The chain carries TRBV28 and TRBJ1-5, with TRBD1 identical over 11 bases. After removal of 5 bases from V and 5 bases from J, the junction contained 5 bases not matched to a gene. Germline CDR1 MDHEN, CDR2 SYDVKM. This CDR3 is 15 amino acids long. CDR3 in amino acids: CASSEGTGGYQPQHF. The CDR3, as DNA: TGTGCCAGCAGTGAAGGGACAGGGGGTTATCAGCCCCAGCATTTT.

This chain uses TRBV5-1 with TRBJ2-7, with D possibly matching TRBD2 (6 bases). V dropped 2 bases and J dropped 0 bases, with 9 bases sitting between them. Germline-derived CDR1 and CDR2 are SGHRS and YFSETQ. CDR3 length: 14 amino acids. For the CDR3, the DNA is TGCGCCAGCAGCTTTTGGGAGGACTCCTACGAGCAGTACTTC. Amino acids: CASSFWEDSYEQYF.

The table lists this clone with many counts. The CDR3: CASSLGGGSLTWYEQYF. The CDR3 region has the DNA TGTGCCAGCAGCTTGGGTGGCGGGAGTCTAACGTGGTACGAGCAGTACTTC. The chain has TRBV5-4 and TRBJ2-7; 7 bases fit TRBD2. The CDR3 extends over 17 amino acids. Trimming at V came to 0 bases and at J to 4 bases, leaving 13 bases not matched to a gene. Germline lookup yields CDR1 SGHNT and CDR2 YYREEE (reference sequence).

This clone was observed a single time. The chain has TRBV18 and TRBJ1-5, with D perhaps matching TRBD1 (5 bases). The CDR3 runs 17 residues. The V gene lost 3 bases and the J gene lost 0 bases, with 15 bases spanning the gap. Germline CDR1 is KGHSH and CDR2 is LQKENI. The CDR3 DNA is TGTGCCAGCTCACCTTCCCGGGACGGACATAGCAATCAGCCCCAGCATTTT. It translates to CASSPSRDGHSNQPQHF.

Concerning this clone itself: One base away lies a much larger clone, so this may be a sequencing read error. This sample includes further DNA sequences coding for the same CDR3. CDR3 sequence (DNA): TGTGCCACCCTTAACGGGAGGCCATGCGAGCAGTACTTT. Protein: CATLNGRPCEQYF. The chain has TRBV6-5 and TRBJ2-7; TRBD2 matches 7 bases. The germline V gene encodes CDR1 MNHEY and CDR2 SVGAGI. The length of the CDR3 is 13 residues.

This chain uses TRBV9 with TRBJ2-2, with 13 bases lining up with TRBD2. CDR3 size: 16 residues. Germline CDR1 reads SGDLS; CDR2 reads YYNGEE. V shed 4 bases and J 6 bases; nucleotides not matched to a gene: 6. CDR3 bases: TGTGCCAGCAGCTCCCGGACTAGCGGGGGAGCCGGGGAGCTGTTTTTT. Its protein is CASSSRTSGGAGELFF. The variable domain in full, completed from reference TRBV9 and TRBJ2-2, reads DSGVTQTPKHLITATGQRVTLRCSPRSGDLSVYWYQQSLDQGLQFLIQYYNGEERAKGNILERFSAQQFPDLHSELNLSSLELGDSALYFCASSSRTSGGAGELFFGEGSRLTVL.

V and J are TRBV5-1 and TRBJ2-5; weak D call: TRBD1 (6 bases). The germline gives CDR1 SGHRS, CDR2 YFSETQ. The CDR3 runs 13 residues. V shed 5 bases and J shed 2 bases, with 10 bases lying between them. The CDR3 coding sequence is TGCGCCAGCAGACCGGACAGACAAGAGACCCAGTACTTC. This translates into CASRPDRQETQYF. Filled out from reference TRBV5-1 and TRBJ2-5, the complete variable domain reads KAGVTQTPRYLIKTRGQQVTLSCSPISGHRSVSWYQQTPGQGLQFLFEYFSETQRNKGNFPGRFSGRQFSNSRSEMNVSTLELGDSALYLCASRPDRQETQYFGPGTRLLVL.

This clone was seen a single time. This chain uses TRBV2 with TRBJ2-5; 12 nucleotides align to TRBD2. V trimming: 6 bases; J trimming: 5 bases; junction bases outside the gene matches: 7. The CDR3 spans 15 residues. Germline CDR1 SNHLY, CDR2 FYNNEI. This CDR3 reads CASSLRLAGAETQYF. CDR3 DNA sequence: TGTGCCAGCAGCCTCCGACTAGCGGGAGCGGAGACCCAGTACTTC.

The V call is TRBV2, the J call TRBJ2-1; 8 nucleotides line up with TRBD2. The V gene end was trimmed by 6 bases and the J gene end by 0 bases; junction bases not matched to a gene: 7. This CDR3 is 16 amino acids long. Germline CDR1 and CDR2: SNHLY and FYNNEI. The CDR3 sequence: CASRPQGLGSYNEQFF. The CDR3 DNA is TGTGCCAGCAGACCTCAGGGACTAGGCTCCTACAATGAGCAGTTCTTC.

The J gene is TRBJ1-4, the V gene TRBV4-2; D is perhaps TRBD1 (5 bases). The germline V and J ends were trimmed by 4 bases and 4 bases, with 28 bases remaining between them. This CDR3 region has 20 residues. Germline CDR1 reads LGHNA; CDR2 reads YNFKEQ. The CDR3 DNA is TGTGCCAGCAGCCTTACCCCACCTCGACAGTCGGTAAACTTTAATGAAAAACTGTTTTTT. Translation: CASSLTPPRQSVNFNEKLFF.